These T cell receptor beta chains were read from a single sample in a study of blood T cell repertoires in COVID-19. Data came from immunoSEQ multiplex PCR; TCRdb stores just in-frame clones and leaves some out. The sample records around 180,000 clones, about 87% being singletons. The sequenced material came from peripheral blood. These receptors were collected from a man aged 55 to 70 with acute or convalescent COVID-19. The CDR3 runs from the conserved cysteine through the conserved F or W. D genes are given only for firm matches. Where a row states a size, it is once, few, many or the class of an expanded clone; other rows omit it.

clone_size,d_call,v_call,j_call,cdr3_aa,cdr3_nt
-,TRBD1,TRBV6-5,TRBJ1-6,CASRAPGQGASPLHF,TGTGCCAGCAGAGCTCCGGGACAGGGAGCCTCACCCCTCCACTTT
-,-,TRBV19,TRBJ1-5,CASQMGGGFQPQHF,TGTGCCAGTCAAATGGGTGGGGGGTTTCAGCCCCAGCATTTT
-,-,TRBV12-3/TRBV12-4,TRBJ2-7,CASSLGFHYEQYF,TGTGCCAGCAGTTTGGGCTTTCACTACGAGCAGTACTTC
-,TRBD1,TRBV11-3,TRBJ2-1,CASSWTGTYNEQFF,TGTGCCAGCAGCTGGACAGGGACGTACAATGAGCAGTTCTTC
few,TRBD1,TRBV29-1,TRBJ1-2,CSVTTGAYGYTF,TGCAGCGTTACGACAGGGGCCTATGGCTACACCTTC
-,TRBD1,TRBV2,TRBJ2-1,CASSEGQGALNEQFF,TGTGCCAGCAGTGAAGGCCAGGGGGCCCTCAATGAGCAGTTCTTC
once,-,TRBV27,TRBJ2-3,CASSLPGSPDTQYF,TGTGCCAGCAGTTTACCAGGGTCCCCAGATACGCAGTATTTT
few,TRBD1,TRBV27,TRBJ1-6,CASSDRDRRFSPLHF,TGTGCCAGCAGTGACCGGGACAGGAGATTTTCACCCCTCCACTTT
-,TRBD1,TRBV5-1,TRBJ1-1,CASSWGNLQGRTEAFF,TGCGCCAGCAGCTGGGGGAACCTACAGGGGCGGACTGAAGCTTTCTTT
-,-,TRBV6-6,TRBJ2-2,CASQENTGELFF,TGTGCCAGTCAGGAGAACACCGGGGAGCTGTTTTTT